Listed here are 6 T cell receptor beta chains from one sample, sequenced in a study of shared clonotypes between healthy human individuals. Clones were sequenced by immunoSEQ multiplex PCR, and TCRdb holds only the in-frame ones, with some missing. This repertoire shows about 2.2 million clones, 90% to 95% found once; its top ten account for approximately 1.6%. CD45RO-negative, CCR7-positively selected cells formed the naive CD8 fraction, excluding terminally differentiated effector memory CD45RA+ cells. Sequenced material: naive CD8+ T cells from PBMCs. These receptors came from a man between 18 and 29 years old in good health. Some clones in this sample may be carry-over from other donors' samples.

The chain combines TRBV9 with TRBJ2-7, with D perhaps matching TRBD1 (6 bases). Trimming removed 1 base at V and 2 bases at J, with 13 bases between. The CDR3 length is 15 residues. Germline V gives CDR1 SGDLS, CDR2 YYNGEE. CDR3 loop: CASSVSDRGPYEQYF. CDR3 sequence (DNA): TGTGCCAGCAGCGTATCGGACAGAGGTCCCTACGAGCAGTACTTC.

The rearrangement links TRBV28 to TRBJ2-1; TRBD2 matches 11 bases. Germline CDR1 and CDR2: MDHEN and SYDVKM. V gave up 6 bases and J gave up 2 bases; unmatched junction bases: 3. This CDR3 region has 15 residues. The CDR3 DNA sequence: TGTGCCAGCAGCAGACTAGCGGGACCCTACAATGAGCAGTTCTTC. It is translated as CASSRLAGPYNEQFF.

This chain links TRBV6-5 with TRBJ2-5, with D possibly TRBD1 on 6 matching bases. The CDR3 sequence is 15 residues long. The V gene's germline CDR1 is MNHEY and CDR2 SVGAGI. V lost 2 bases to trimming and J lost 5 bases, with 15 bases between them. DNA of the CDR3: TGTGCCAGCAGTTACGGGACACTAAGTGGGGAGACCCAGTACTTC. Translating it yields CASSYGTLSGETQYF.

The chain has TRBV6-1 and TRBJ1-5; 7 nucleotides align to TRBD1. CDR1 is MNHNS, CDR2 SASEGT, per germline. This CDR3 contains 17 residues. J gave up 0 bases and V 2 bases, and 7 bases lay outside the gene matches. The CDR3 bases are TGTGCCAGCAGTGAACCAGGGACAGTTTATAGCAATCAGCCCCAGCATTTT. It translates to CASSEPGTVYSNQPQHF.

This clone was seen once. Written as DNA, the CDR3 is TGTGCCAGCAGCGCGTACAGCTACAATGAGCAGTTCTTC. It yields the protein CASSAYSYNEQFF. The chain joins TRBV9 to TRBJ2-1; D is unclear. The CDR3 spans 13 residues. Trimming shortened V by 3 bases and J by 3 bases, and 7 bases separated the two germline ends. The germline V gene encodes CDR1 SGDLS and CDR2 YYNGEE.

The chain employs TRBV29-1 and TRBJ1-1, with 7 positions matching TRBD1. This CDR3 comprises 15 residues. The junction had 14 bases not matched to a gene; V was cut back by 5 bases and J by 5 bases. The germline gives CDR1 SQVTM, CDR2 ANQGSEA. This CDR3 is CSVSRPWAGGTEAFF. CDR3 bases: TGCAGCGTTTCCCGCCCCTGGGCAGGGGGTACTGAAGCTTTCTTT. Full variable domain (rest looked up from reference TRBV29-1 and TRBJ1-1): SAVISQKPSRDICQRGTSLTIQCQVDSQVTMMFWYRQQPGQSLTLIATANQGSEATYESGFVIDKFPISRPNLTFSTLTVSNMSPEDSSIYLCSVSRPWAGGTEAFFGQGTRLTVV.